A single sample gave rise to the 28 T cell receptor beta chains below, sequenced in a study of shared clonotypes between healthy human individuals. The assay was immunoSEQ multiplex PCR, and TCRdb's table has in-frame clones only and misses some. This repertoire shows about 2.1 million clones, 93% found once; its top ten account for more than 1.5%. Naivety among CD8 cells was defined by CD45RO negativity and positive CCR7 selection, thereby excluding terminally differentiated effector memory CD45RA+ cells. Sequencing used naive CD8+ T cells from PBMCs. These receptors originate from a man younger than 35 in good health. Some clones in this sample may be carry-over from other donors' samples.

The rearrangement links TRBV4-1 to TRBJ2-1; 12 bases are a match to TRBD2. Germline V lookup: CDR1 MGHRA, CDR2 YSYEKL. V was pared by 1 base and J by 1 base, with 5 bases of the junction left unmatched. This CDR3 has 18 amino acids. This CDR3 reads CASSQGLAGEKSYNEQFF. The CDR3 DNA sequence: TGCGCCAGCAGCCAAGGACTAGCGGGAGAGAAATCCTACAATGAGCAGTTCTTC.

This chain links TRBV9 with TRBJ2-5; perhaps TRBD2 as D (5 bases). The CDR3 is 13 amino acids. Between the trimmed V and J ends, which lost 3 bases and 3 bases, there was a span of 9 bases. Germline V gives CDR1 SGDLS, CDR2 YYNGEE. This CDR3 is CASSDGLKETQYF. CDR3 bases: TGTGCCAGCAGCGATGGACTGAAAGAGACCCAGTACTTC.

The genes are TRBV10-3 and TRBJ1-5; D unresolved. Trimming shortened V by 3 bases and J by 4 bases, and 13 bases separated the two germline ends. Germline CDR1 ENHRY, CDR2 SYGVKD. CDR3 size: 15 residues. CDR3 bases: TGTGCCATCAGTGAACAGTTGGTCGAAAATCAGCCCCAGCATTTT. Encoded protein: CAISEQLVENQPQHF.

V and J are TRBV9 and TRBJ2-3, with TRBD2 identical over 7 bases. Germline CDR1 is SGDLS and CDR2 is YYNGEE. V lost 0 bases to trimming and J lost 7 bases; unmatched junction nucleotides: 8. The CDR3 is 15 amino acids. The CDR3 region is CASSVGGGSLNTQYF. CDR3 sequence (DNA): TGTGCCAGCAGCGTAGGAGGCGGGAGTTTGAATACGCAGTATTTT.

The V call is TRBV10-3, the J call TRBJ2-7; D unresolved. The germline gives CDR1 ENHRY, CDR2 SYGVKD. V lost 5 bases and J 0 bases, leaving 8 bases between the germline ends. The CDR3 is 13 residues long. The CDR3 here is CAISRFSSYEQYF. In nucleotides, the CDR3 is TGTGCCATCAGTCGTTTTAGCTCCTACGAGCAGTACTTC.

The rearrangement joins TRBV12-5 to TRBJ2-5; D possibly corresponds to TRBD2 (6 bases). The V end lost 6 bases, the J end lost 3 bases, and 17 bases lay between the germline ends. Germline loops: CDR1 LGHNT, CDR2 FRNRAP. CDR3 length equals 15 residues. The DNA of the CDR3 is TGTGCTAGTGGCCCTGGTCGGGAGAGGGAAGAGACCCAGTACTTC. Translation gives CASGPGREREETQYF.

This clone was observed a single time. The sample carries other DNA sequences with the same CDR3. The CDR3 DNA sequence: TGTGCCAGCAGCTCCGGGCGCAGCTCCTACAATGAGCAGTTCTTC. Protein product: CASSSGRSSYNEQFF. The chain has TRBV7-3 and TRBJ2-1, with no clear D. This CDR3 is built from 15 residues. CDR1 and CDR2 from the germline V gene are SGHTA and FQGTGA. V lost 4 bases to trimming and J lost 0 bases, with 10 bases between them.

The gene calls are TRBV7-2 and TRBJ2-7, with TRBD2 matching 9 bases. CDR1 and CDR2 (germline): SGHTA, FQGNSA. The junction had 5 bases not matched to a gene; V was cut back by 2 bases and J by 6 bases. CDR3 size: 14 residues. Written as DNA, the CDR3 is TGTGCCAGCAGCTTACTAGCGGGATTAGGCGAGCAGTACTTC. It yields the protein CASSLLAGLGEQYF.

This chain joins TRBV6-4 and TRBJ1-2; 8 bases align to TRBD1. CDR1 and CDR2 from the germline V gene are MRHNA and SNTAGT. The junction had 8 bases not matched to a gene; V was cut back by 3 bases and J by 5 bases. The CDR3 has 15 residues. The CDR3 nucleotides are TGTGCCAGCAGTGAGGCAGGGGGCTCTGGGTATGGCTACACCTTC. It encodes CASSEAGGSGYGYTF.

The V and J genes are TRBV4-3 and TRBJ2-1, with TRBD2 matching 14 bases. Germline V gives CDR1 LGHNA, CDR2 YSLEER. The length of the CDR3 is 20 residues. V trimming: 0 bases; J trimming: 5 bases; junction bases outside the gene matches: 12. The CDR3 DNA reads TGCGCCAGCAGCCAAGAACCCTCGGGACTAGCGGGAGTTCGAAACAATGAGCAGTTCTTC. Its translation is CASSQEPSGLAGVRNNEQFF.

This chain connects TRBV7-7 to TRBJ2-3, with 12 nucleotides matching TRBD2. The CDR3 has 15 amino acids. J was trimmed by 12 bases and V by 1 base; bases with no gene match: 8. CDR1 SSHAT and CDR2 FNYEAQ come from the germline V gene (reference sequence). As DNA, the CDR3 is TGTGCCAGCAGCTTAGAAGTGCTAGCGGGAGGGCCTCAGTATTTT. It specifies CASSLEVLAGGPQYF.

V is TRBV7-9 and J is TRBJ2-1; D unclear. The CDR3 loop spans 13 amino acids. The germline V and J ends were trimmed by 7 bases and 2 bases, with 9 bases remaining between them. CDR1 is SEHNR, CDR2 FQNEAQ, per germline (reference sequence). CDR3 DNA sequence: TGTGCCAGCACCGAGGTTGCCTACAATGAGCAGTTCTTC. Its protein product is CASTEVAYNEQFF.

V gene TRBV7-9 combines with J gene TRBJ2-7; D gene unclear. CDR1 is SEHNR and CDR2 is FQNEAQ in the germline V gene (reference sequence). V was trimmed by 7 bases and J by 3 bases, leaving 16 bases between them. This CDR3 contains 14 residues. The CDR3 DNA reads as TGTGCCAGCACCTGGGGAACTGGATTCTACGAGCAGTACTTC. Translating gives CASTWGTGFYEQYF.

The genes are TRBV28 and TRBJ2-7; D may be TRBD2 (6 bases). V was shortened by 5 bases and J by 6 bases, with 17 bases between the two germline ends. The CDR3 has 14 amino acids. From germline, CDR1 is MDHEN and CDR2 SYDVKM. CDR3 sequence reads: CASSRSMQEGEQYF. As DNA, the CDR3 is TGTGCCAGCAGTCGAAGTATGCAGGAGGGCGAGCAGTACTTC.

The CDR3 loop is CASSHRVKRDYGYTF. CDR3 coding DNA: TGTGCCAGCAGCCACCGGGTAAAACGGGACTATGGCTACACCTTC. The chain links TRBV19 to TRBJ1-2; D is ambiguous. Trimming removed 9 bases at V and 3 bases at J, with 20 bases between. The length of the CDR3 is 15 residues. CDR1 is LNHDA, CDR2 SQIVND, per germline (reference sequence).

The rearrangement links TRBV7-6 to TRBJ1-3; a weak D match, TRBD1 (5 bases). The V end was cut by 0 bases, the J end by 3 bases, with 9 bases between. The CDR3 has 15 residues. From germline, CDR1 is SGHVS and CDR2 FNYEAQ. The DNA for the CDR3 is TGTGCCAGCAGCTTAGCGCGGGGGGTTGGAAACACCATATATTTT. Its protein product is CASSLARGVGNTIYF.

The rearrangement links TRBV19 to TRBJ2-5; TRBD2 might be the D (6 bases). The CDR3 spans 12 residues. V was cut by 6 bases and J by 7 bases, with 12 bases left in between. Germline V CDR1 and CDR2: LNHDA, SQIVND (reference sequence). This CDR3 reads CASRRESGTQYF. In nucleotides, the CDR3 is TGTGCCAGTAGACGGGAGTCAGGGACCCAGTACTTC.

The rearrangement uses TRBV4-1 and TRBJ2-3; maybe TRBD2 (6 bases). The CDR3 is 14 amino acids. The germline gives CDR1 MGHRA, CDR2 YSYEKL. Trimming left V 4 bases short and J 5 bases short, with 13 bases between. The CDR3, as DNA: TGCGCCAGCAGCCCTTATCTGGGGGGAGATACGCAGTATTTT. It is translated as CASSPYLGGDTQYF.

The V gene is TRBV19, the J gene TRBJ2-5; D is tentatively TRBD1 or TRBD2 (5 bases each). CDR1 and CDR2 from the germline V gene are LNHDA and SQIVND (reference sequence). There are 14 residues in the CDR3. V lost 0 bases to trimming and J lost 4 bases, with 9 bases between them. CDR3 DNA sequence: TGTGCCAGTAGTATAGAACCTGGGGGAGAGACCCAGTACTTC. It is translated as CASSIEPGGETQYF. The whole variable domain, remainder taken from reference TRBV19 and TRBJ2-5, is DGGITQSPKYLFRKEGQNVTLSCEQNLNHDAMYWYRQDPGQGLRLIYYSQIVNDFQKGDIAEGYSVSREKKESFPLTVTSAQKNPTAFYLCASSIEPGGETQYFGPGTRLLVL.

The chain joins TRBV4-1 to TRBJ1-2; possibly TRBD1 for D (5 bases). V was pared by 4 bases and J by 4 bases, with 13 bases between. The CDR3 is 14 residues long. Germline CDR1 and CDR2: MGHRA and YSYEKL. The CDR3 sequence: CASSPSRQFYGYTF. CDR3 bases: TGCGCCAGCAGCCCTTCGAGACAGTTCTATGGCTACACCTTC.

V usage is TRBV19 and J usage is TRBJ1-2; 7 bases match TRBD1. Per germline, CDR1 LNHDA and CDR2 SQIVND (reference sequence). J gave up 0 bases and V 3 bases, and 4 bases lay outside the gene matches. The CDR3 extends over 15 amino acids. The CDR3 protein is CASSMSGTANYGYTF. The CDR3 DNA sequence: TGTGCCAGTAGTATGTCCGGGACAGCTAACTATGGCTACACCTTC.

J is TRBJ2-7 and V is TRBV4-3; 7 bases match TRBD2. Germline CDR1 LGHNA, CDR2 YSLEER. The V segment lost 2 bases and the J segment 5 bases; nucleotides outside the gene matches: 3. The CDR3 is made up of 13 amino acids. The CDR3: CASSQSLADEQYF. The CDR3 DNA sequence: TGCGCCAGCAGCCAATCCCTAGCGGACGAGCAGTACTTC.

The chain uses TRBV12-2 and TRBJ2-7; the table's D call, TRBD2, has no DNA check behind it. TRBV12-2 is noted as a pseudogene. This CDR3 has 15 residues. The DNA of the CDR3 is TGTGCAAGTCGCTTAGCGCGGGGTTACCTTTACGAGCAGTACTTC. Translation gives CASRLARGYLYEQYF.

The V gene is TRBV10-3, the J gene TRBJ1-1; 10 positions match TRBD1. The ends lost 6 bases at V and 5 bases at J; junction bases unmatched: 6. This CDR3 comprises 14 residues. Germline loops: CDR1 ENHRY, CDR2 SYGVKD. The CDR3 coding sequence is TGTGCCATCAGAGACAGGGGGCCGGGTACTGAAGCTTTCTTT. Residues: CAIRDRGPGTEAFF.

V gene TRBV27 combines with J gene TRBJ2-3; TRBD2 matches at 7 bases. CDR3 length equals 12 residues. Germline V lookup: CDR1 MNHEY, CDR2 SMNVEV (reference sequence). V shed 10 bases and J 6 bases; nucleotides not matched to a gene: 7. CDR3 coding DNA: TGTGCCACCCTGGGGGGGAGCGATACGCAGTATTTT. This sequence encodes CATLGGSDTQYF.

This chain connects TRBV2 to TRBJ2-1; no firm D call. Trimming cost V 2 bases and J 12 bases, with 8 bases left between them. The V gene's germline CDR1 is SNHLY and CDR2 FYNNEI. The CDR3 contains 11 residues. The CDR3 region is CASSERWPQFF. The CDR3, as DNA: TGTGCCAGCAGTGAAAGGTGGCCGCAGTTCTTC.

The CDR3: CASSARTKAHNEQFF. The CDR3 nucleotides read TGTGCCAGCAGCGCCAGAACTAAGGCCCACAATGAGCAGTTCTTC. The chain has TRBV11-2 and TRBJ2-1; D ambiguous. From germline, CDR1 is SGHAT and CDR2 FQNNGV. Trimming pared 5 bases from V and 5 bases from J, leaving 16 bases between. There are 15 residues in the CDR3.

V is TRBV13 and J is TRBJ2-7, with 11 bases lining up with TRBD2. CDR3 length equals 15 residues. From germline, CDR1 is PRHDT and CDR2 FYEKMQ (reference sequence). With 4 bases clipped from V and 2 bases from J, the junction kept 4 bases outside the gene matches. DNA of the CDR3: TGTGCCAGCAGCTACGGGACTAGCGGAACCTACGAGCAGTACTTC. It specifies CASSYGTSGTYEQYF.